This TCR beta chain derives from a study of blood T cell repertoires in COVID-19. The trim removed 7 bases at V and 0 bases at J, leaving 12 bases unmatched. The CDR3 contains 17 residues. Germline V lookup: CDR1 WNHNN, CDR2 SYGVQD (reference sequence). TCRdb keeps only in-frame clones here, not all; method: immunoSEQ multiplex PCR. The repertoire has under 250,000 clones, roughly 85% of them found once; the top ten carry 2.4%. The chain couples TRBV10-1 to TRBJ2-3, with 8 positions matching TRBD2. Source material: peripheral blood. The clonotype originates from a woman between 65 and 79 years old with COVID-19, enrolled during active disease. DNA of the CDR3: TGCGCCAGCACCCTGGGTAGCGGGGAAACTAGCACAGATACGCAGTATTTT. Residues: CASTLGSGETSTDTQYF.